These 14 T cell receptor beta chains were all obtained from the same sample, sequenced in a study of blood T cell repertoires in COVID-19. Repertoires were generated with immunoSEQ multiplex PCR, while TCRdb's copy carries only in-frame clones and drops some. The sample contains fewer than 350,000 clones, approximately 86% of which appear only once. Material for sequencing was peripheral blood. The receptors were sampled from a woman in her 70s with COVID-19, enrolled during active disease.

The V and J genes are TRBV6-1 and TRBJ1-1, with 9 bases matching TRBD1. J was trimmed by 11 bases and V by 3 bases; bases with no gene match: 7. Germline values: CDR1 MNHNS, CDR2 SASEGT. This CDR3 region has 13 residues. As DNA, the CDR3 is TGTGCCAGCAGTGAGGGACAGGGTTTAGGTGCTTTCTTT. Translation gives CASSEGQGLGAFF.

The chain links TRBV27 to TRBJ1-3; 9 bases are a match to TRBD1. CDR1 and CDR2 (germline): MNHEY, SMNVEV (reference sequence). V lost 1 base to trimming and J lost 0 bases; unmatched junction nucleotides: 7. This CDR3 spans 18 amino acids. CDR3 sequence reads: CASSLYPTGGGSGNTIYF. In DNA, the CDR3 is TGTGCCAGCAGTTTATACCCGACAGGGGGGGGCTCTGGAAACACCATATATTTT.

V gene TRBV6-5 combines with J gene TRBJ2-1; D is perhaps TRBD2 (5 bases). Germline V lookup: CDR1 MNHEY, CDR2 SVGAGI. The CDR3 consists of 12 residues. V dropped 5 bases and J dropped 6 bases, with 8 bases sitting between them. The CDR3 bases are TGTGCCAGCAGTCGCCGGGGCAATGAGCAGTTCTTC. Translated, it gives CASSRRGNEQFF.

The V and J genes are TRBV6-1 and TRBJ2-7, with a possible D match to TRBD1 (6 bases). Germline V CDR1 and CDR2: MNHNS, SASEGT. The CDR3 is 14 amino acids. V was clipped by 2 bases and J by 6 bases, with 14 bases between them. The CDR3 DNA reads TGTGCCAGCAGTGAAACCGGGCAGGGGTCCGAGCAGTACTTC. Its translation is CASSETGQGSEQYF.

The chain combines TRBV7-9 with TRBJ2-1; TRBD2 matches 12 bases. Per the germline V gene, CDR1 is SEHNR and CDR2 is FQNEAQ (reference sequence). Trimming removed 6 bases from V and 7 bases from J; junction bases left unmatched: 7. The CDR3 spans 15 residues. CDR3 protein: CASSLLAGGRNEQFF. CDR3 bases: TGTGCCAGCAGTTTACTAGCGGGGGGTAGGAATGAGCAGTTCTTC.

The chain couples TRBV3-1 (or the pseudogene TRBV3-2) to TRBJ2-7; TRBD2 aligns across 8 bases. V gave up 2 bases and J gave up 2 bases; unmatched junction bases: 17. Per the germline V gene, CDR1 is LGHDT and CDR2 is YNNKEL (reference sequence). The CDR3 contains 19 residues. The CDR3: CASSQNDRGGGSSPYEQYF. CDR3 sequence (DNA): TGTGCCAGCAGCCAAAACGATCGGGGCGGGGGGTCTTCCCCCTACGAGCAGTACTTC.

The chain employs TRBV5-6 and TRBJ2-5; 8 positions match TRBD1. V was clipped by 4 bases and J by 7 bases; unmatched bases: 9. The CDR3 extends over 14 amino acids. Germline V lookup: CDR1 SGHDT, CDR2 YYEEEE. This CDR3 is CASSPRQGLGTQYF. As DNA, the CDR3 is TGTGCCAGCAGCCCAAGACAGGGGTTAGGGACCCAGTACTTC.

This chain joins TRBV2 and TRBJ1-1; 10 bases map to TRBD1. Unmatched junction bases numbered 4, after V lost 6 bases and J lost 0 bases. The germline V gene has CDR1 SNHLY and CDR2 FYNNEI. CDR3 length: 15 residues. CDR3 coding DNA: TGTGCCAGCAGCTGGACAGGGGGGTTGAACACTGAAGCTTTCTTT. Protein sequence: CASSWTGGLNTEAFF. Combining the CDR3 with reference TRBV2 and TRBJ1-1 gives the whole variable domain EPEVTQTPSHQVTQMGQEVILRCVPISNHLYFYWYRQILGQKVEFLVSFYNNEISEKSEIFDDQFSVERPDGSNFTLKIRSTKLEDSAMYFCASSWTGGLNTEAFFGQGTRLTVV.

The rearrangement links TRBV9 to TRBJ1-2, with D unclear. Germline CDR1 SGDLS, CDR2 YYNGEE. This CDR3 is 13 amino acids long. V shed 3 bases and J shed 7 bases, with 13 bases lying between them. Here the CDR3 DNA reads TGTGCCAGCAGCGCCTCCGGGGAAGTTGGCTACACCTTC. This encodes CASSASGEVGYTF. Filled out from reference TRBV9 and TRBJ1-2, the complete variable domain reads DSGVTQTPKHLITATGQRVTLRCSPRSGDLSVYWYQQSLDQGLQFLIQYYNGEERAKGNILERFSAQQFPDLHSELNLSSLELGDSALYFCASSASGEVGYTFGSGTRLTVV.

A few counts support this clone. The V call is TRBV27, the J call TRBJ2-3; 8 nucleotides agree with TRBD1. J gave up 1 base and V 1 base, and 4 bases lay outside the gene matches. The germline gives CDR1 MNHEY, CDR2 SMNVEV (reference sequence). The CDR3 is made up of 16 amino acids. The CDR3 nucleotides are TGTGCCAGCAGTTTATGGGCGACAGGGGGCACAGATACGCAGTATTTT. Its translation: CASSLWATGGTDTQYF.

The chain links TRBV7-2 to TRBJ1-2; 8 nucleotides line up with TRBD1. This CDR3 is 13 amino acids long. Germline V gene sequence: CDR1 SGHTA, CDR2 FQGNSA. V lost 5 bases to trimming and J lost 4 bases; unmatched junction nucleotides: 3. The DNA for the CDR3 is TGTGCCAGCAGCGCCGGACAGGGCTATGGCTACACCTTC. This translates into CASSAGQGYGYTF.

This chain joins TRBV28 and TRBJ1-1; D is perhaps TRBD1 (6 bases). Trimming removed 5 bases at V and 0 bases at J, with 13 bases between. CDR1 is MDHEN and CDR2 is SYDVKM in the germline V gene. The CDR3 length is 15 residues. CDR3 in DNA: TGTGCCAGCAGTGACCCAGGGGTGGTGAACACTGAAGCTTTCTTT. Translated: CASSDPGVVNTEAFF.

This rearrangement joins TRBV6-1 to TRBJ2-1; TRBD2 matches 12 bases. CDR1 is MNHNS, CDR2 SASEGT, per germline. With V trimmed by 2 bases and J by 8 bases, 1 base remained unmatched. The CDR3 is 14 amino acids. The CDR3 coding sequence is TGTGCCAGCAGTGAACTAGCGGGAGGGGATGAGCAGTTCTTC. As protein: CASSELAGGDEQFF.

The chain combines TRBV3-1 (or the pseudogene TRBV3-2) with TRBJ1-1; TRBD1 matches 7 bases. The CDR3 covers 17 residues. Looked up from germline, CDR1 is LGHDT and CDR2 is YNNKEL (reference sequence). The ends lost 2 bases at V and 1 base at J; junction bases unmatched: 10. CDR3 DNA: TGTGCCAGCAGCCAAAGGCGCAGGGGGATGGAGAACACTGAAGCTTTCTTT. Residues: CASSQRRRGMENTEAFF.